This T cell receptor (beta chain) was retrieved from a study of blood T cell repertoires in COVID-19. For the study at large: Donors in the United States, Italy and Spain gave samples during acute or convalescent COVID-19. From T cells, B-cell-depleted T cells, or PBMCs came the material, which was cDNA or gDNA.

This CDR3 spans 16 amino acids. Germline CDR1 reads SGHTA; CDR2 reads FQGNSA. A word on this clone: One junction end does not reproduce the germline sequence, and a read error may be involved.

Sequencing was performed with immunoSEQ multiplex PCR; in TCRdb, only in-frame clones are kept and a portion is missing. This table holds some 350,000 clones, around nine tenths found once. This sequence joins TRBV7-2 and TRBJ2-3, with D perhaps matching TRBD1 (5 bases). The clonotype was recovered from a human donor in a cohort sampled during active COVID-19. The sample consisted of peripheral blood. This CDR3 is CASSLGGPEGTDTQYF. The CDR3 DNA is TGTGCCAGCAGCTTAGGGGGCCCCGAAGGCACTGATACGCAGTATTTT.